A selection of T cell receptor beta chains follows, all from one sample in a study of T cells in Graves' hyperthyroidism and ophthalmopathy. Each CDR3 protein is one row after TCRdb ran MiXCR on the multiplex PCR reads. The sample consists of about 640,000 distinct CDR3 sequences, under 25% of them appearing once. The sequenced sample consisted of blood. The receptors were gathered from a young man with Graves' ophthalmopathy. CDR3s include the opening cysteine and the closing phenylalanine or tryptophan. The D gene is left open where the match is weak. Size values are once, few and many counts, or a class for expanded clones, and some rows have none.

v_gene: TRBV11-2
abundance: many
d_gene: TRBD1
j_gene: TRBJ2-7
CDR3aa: CASRGTGLGYEQYF
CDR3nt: TGTGCCAGCAGGGGGACAGGTTTAGGCTACGAGCAGTACTTC

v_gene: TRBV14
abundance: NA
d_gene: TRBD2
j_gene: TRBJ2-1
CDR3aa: CASSQTSVVNEQFF
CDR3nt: TGTGCCAGCAGCCAAACTAGCGTGGTAAATGAGCAGTTCTTC

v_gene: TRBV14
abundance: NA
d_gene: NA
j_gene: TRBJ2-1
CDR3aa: CASSLTRVAEQFF
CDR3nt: TGTGCCAGCAGCCTGACTAGGGTCGCTGAGCAGTTCTTC

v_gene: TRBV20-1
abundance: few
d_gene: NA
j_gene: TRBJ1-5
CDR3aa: CSADRGLSNQPQHF
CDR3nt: TGCAGTGCTGATAGGGGGTTGAGCAATCAGCCCCAGCATTTT

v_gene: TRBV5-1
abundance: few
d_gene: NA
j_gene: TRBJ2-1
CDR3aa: CASSLEALDEQFF
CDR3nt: TGCGCCAGCAGCTTGGAGGCTTTGGATGAGCAGTTCTTC

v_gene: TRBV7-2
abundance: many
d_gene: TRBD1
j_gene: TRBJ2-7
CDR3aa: CASSADRGASYEQYF
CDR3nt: TGTGCCAGCAGCGCAGACAGGGGGGCCTCCTACGAGCAGTACTTC

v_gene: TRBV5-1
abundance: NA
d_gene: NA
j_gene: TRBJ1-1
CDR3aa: CASSLRGLSLNTEAFF
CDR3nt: TGCGCCAGCAGCTTAAGGGGACTGTCCCTGAACACTGAAGCTTTCTTT

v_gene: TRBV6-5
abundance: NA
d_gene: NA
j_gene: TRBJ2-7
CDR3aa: CASSYYRDSYNEQYF
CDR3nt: TGTGCCAGCAGTTACTATCGGGATTCCTACAATGAGCAGTACTTC

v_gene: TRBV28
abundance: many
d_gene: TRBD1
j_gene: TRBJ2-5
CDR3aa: CASSFAGGRETQYF
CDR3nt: TGTGCCAGCAGTTTCGCAGGGGGCAGGGAGACCCAGTACTTC

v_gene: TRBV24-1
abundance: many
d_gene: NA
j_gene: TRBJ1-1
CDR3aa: CATSDPGMEAFF
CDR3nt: TGTGCCACCAGTGACCCCGGGATGGAAGCTTTCTTT

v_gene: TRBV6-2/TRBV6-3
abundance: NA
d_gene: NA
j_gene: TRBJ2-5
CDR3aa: CASSYGGYRLGETQYF
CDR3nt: TGTGCCAGCAGTTACGGTGGATACAGGTTAGGGGAGACCCAGTACTTC

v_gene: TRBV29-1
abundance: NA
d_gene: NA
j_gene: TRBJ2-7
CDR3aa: CSVESASEQYF
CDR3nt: TGCAGCGTTGAGTCAGCCTCCGAGCAGTACTTC

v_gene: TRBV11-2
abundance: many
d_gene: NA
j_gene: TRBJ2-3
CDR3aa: CASSRRQSGSTDTQYF
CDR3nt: TGTGCCAGCAGCCGTCGCCAGAGTGGGAGCACAGATACGCAGTATTTT

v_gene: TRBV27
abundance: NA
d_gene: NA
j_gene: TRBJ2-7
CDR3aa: CASSALGTATYEQYF
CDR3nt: TGTGCCAGCAGTGCCCTCGGGACTGCGACCTACGAGCAGTACTTC

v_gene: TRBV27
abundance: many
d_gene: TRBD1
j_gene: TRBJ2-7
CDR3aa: CASSDRDRGSYEQYF
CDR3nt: TGTGCCAGCAGTGACCGGGACAGGGGATCCTACGAGCAGTACTTC

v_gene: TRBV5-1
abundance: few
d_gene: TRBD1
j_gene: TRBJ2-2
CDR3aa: CASSPGQVANTGELFF
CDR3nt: TGCGCCAGCAGCCCCGGACAGGTGGCAAACACCGGGGAGCTGTTTTTT

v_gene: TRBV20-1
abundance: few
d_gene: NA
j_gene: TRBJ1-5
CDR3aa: CSAPTENQPQHF
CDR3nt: TGCAGTGCTCCGACAGAGAATCAGCCCCAGCATTTT

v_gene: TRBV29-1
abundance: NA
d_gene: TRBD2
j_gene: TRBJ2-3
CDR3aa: CSVIAGAVTDTQYF
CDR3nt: TGCAGCGTCATAGCGGGAGCGGTCACAGATACGCAGTATTTT

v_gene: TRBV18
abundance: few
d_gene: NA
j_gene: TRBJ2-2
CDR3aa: CASSPAEDANTGELFF
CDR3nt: TGTGCCAGCTCACCAGCGGAGGACGCGAACACCGGGGAGCTGTTTTTT

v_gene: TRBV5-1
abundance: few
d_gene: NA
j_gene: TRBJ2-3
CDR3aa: CASSLGELSTDTQYF
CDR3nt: TGCGCCAGCAGCTTGGGAGAGCTTTCCACAGATACGCAGTATTTT

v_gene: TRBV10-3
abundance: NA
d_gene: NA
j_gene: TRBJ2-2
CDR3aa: CAISHGGENTGELFF
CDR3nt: TGTGCCATCAGTCATGGGGGAGAGAACACCGGGGAGCTGTTTTTT

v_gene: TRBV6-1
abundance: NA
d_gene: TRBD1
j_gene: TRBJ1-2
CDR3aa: CASSPTGFGLANYGYTF
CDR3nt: TGTGCCAGCAGTCCGACAGGGTTCGGTTTAGCTAACTATGGCTACACCTTC

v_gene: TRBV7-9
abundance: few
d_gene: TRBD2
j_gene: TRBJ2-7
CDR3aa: CASSPPASLAGGVYEQYF
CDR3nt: TGTGCCAGCAGCCCGCCCGCTTCTCTAGCGGGAGGAGTCTACGAGCAGTACTTC

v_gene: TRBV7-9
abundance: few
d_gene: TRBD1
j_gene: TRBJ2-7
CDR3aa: CASSQPGQPYEQYF
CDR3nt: TGTGCCAGCAGCCAGCCGGGACAGCCCTACGAGCAGTACTTC

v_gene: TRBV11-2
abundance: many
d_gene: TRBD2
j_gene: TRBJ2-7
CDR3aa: CASSGAIAGPYEQYF
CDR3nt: TGTGCCAGCAGCGGGGCAATAGCGGGTCCCTACGAGCAGTACTTC

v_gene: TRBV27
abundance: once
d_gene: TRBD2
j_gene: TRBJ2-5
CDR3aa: CASSLSVGGRETQYF
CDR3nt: TGTGCCAGCAGTTTATCAGTGGGAGGGCGAGAGACCCAGTACTTC